The clone carrying this TCR beta chain was observed many times. These data come from a study of neurological immune-mediated disorders. A single record per CDR3 protein comes from TCRdb applying MiXCR to the 5' RACE reads. The sample has approximately 30,000 distinct CDR3 sequences, under 7% seen once; the top ten hold roughly 10%. The CDR3 consists of 16 residues. V shed 0 bases and J 5 bases; nucleotides not matched to a gene: 6. Germline CDR1 LGHNA, CDR2 YSLEER. This TCR was sampled from a woman aged 45 to 65 in good health. This chain connects TRBV4-3 to TRBJ2-2; 7 bases align to TRBD2. The sample comprised PBMCs. DNA for the CDR3: TGCGCCAGCAGCCAAGAGGGGGGGTTTACTACCGGGGAGCTGTTTTTT. It yields the protein CASSQEGGFTTGELFF.